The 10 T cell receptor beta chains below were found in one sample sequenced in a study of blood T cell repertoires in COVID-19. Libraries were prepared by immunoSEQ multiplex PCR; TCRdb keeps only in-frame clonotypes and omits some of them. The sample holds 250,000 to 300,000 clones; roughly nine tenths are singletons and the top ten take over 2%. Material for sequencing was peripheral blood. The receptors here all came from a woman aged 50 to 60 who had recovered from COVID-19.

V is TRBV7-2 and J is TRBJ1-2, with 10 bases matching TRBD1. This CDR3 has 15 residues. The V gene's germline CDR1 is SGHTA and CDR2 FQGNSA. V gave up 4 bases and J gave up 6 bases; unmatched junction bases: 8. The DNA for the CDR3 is TGTGCCAGCAGCTCCGGGGGACAGGGGCTCCATGGCTACACCTTC. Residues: CASSSGGQGLHGYTF.

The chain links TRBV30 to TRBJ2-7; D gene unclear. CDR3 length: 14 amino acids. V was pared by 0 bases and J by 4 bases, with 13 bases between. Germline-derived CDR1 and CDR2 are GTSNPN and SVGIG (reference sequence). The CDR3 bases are TGTGCCTGGAGTGTACCGGTGAGCTCTTACGAGCAGTACTTC. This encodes CAWSVPVSSYEQYF.

CDR3 amino acids: CAISESGGSNQPQHF. The CDR3 DNA reads TGTGCCATCAGTGAGTCGGGAGGGAGCAATCAGCCCCAGCATTTT. The rearrangement joins TRBV10-3 to TRBJ1-5; no clear D. V was shortened by 0 bases and J by 1 base, with 7 bases between the two germline ends. CDR3 size: 15 residues. Germline CDR1 is ENHRY and CDR2 is SYGVKD.

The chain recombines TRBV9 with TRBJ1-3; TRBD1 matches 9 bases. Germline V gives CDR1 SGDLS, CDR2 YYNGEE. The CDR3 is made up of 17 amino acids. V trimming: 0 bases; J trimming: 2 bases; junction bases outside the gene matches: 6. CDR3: CASSVEGQGPTGNTIYF. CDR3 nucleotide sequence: TGTGCCAGCAGCGTAGAGGGACAGGGACCCACTGGAAACACCATATATTTT.

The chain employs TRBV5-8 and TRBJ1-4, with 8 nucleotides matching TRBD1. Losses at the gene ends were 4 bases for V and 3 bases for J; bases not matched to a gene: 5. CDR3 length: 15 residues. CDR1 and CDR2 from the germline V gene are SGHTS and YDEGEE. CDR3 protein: CASSLGQGSNEKLFF. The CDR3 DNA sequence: TGTGCCAGCAGCCTCGGACAGGGTTCTAATGAAAAACTGTTTTTT.

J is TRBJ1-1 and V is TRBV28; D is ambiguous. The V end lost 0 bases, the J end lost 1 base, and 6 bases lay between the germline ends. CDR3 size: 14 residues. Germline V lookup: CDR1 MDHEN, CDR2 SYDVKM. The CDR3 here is CASSLWAENTEAFF. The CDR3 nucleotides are TGTGCCAGCAGTTTATGGGCGGAGAACACTGAAGCTTTCTTT.

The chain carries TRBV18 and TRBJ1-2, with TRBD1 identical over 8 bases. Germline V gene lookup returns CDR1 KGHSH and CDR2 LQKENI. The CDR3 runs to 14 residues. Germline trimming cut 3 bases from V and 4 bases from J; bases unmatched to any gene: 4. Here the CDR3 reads CASSPGQDLYGYTF. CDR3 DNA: TGTGCCAGCTCACCGGGACAGGATCTCTATGGCTACACCTTC.

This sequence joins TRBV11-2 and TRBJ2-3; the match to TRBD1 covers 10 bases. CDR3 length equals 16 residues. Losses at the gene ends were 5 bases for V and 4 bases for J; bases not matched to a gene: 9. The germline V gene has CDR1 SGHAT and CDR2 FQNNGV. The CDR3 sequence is CASSRLWTGGADTQYF. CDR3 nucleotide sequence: TGTGCCAGCAGCCGATTATGGACAGGGGGTGCAGATACGCAGTATTTT.

This chain's CDR3 is CASSVSPGGFPNTEAFF. The CDR3 DNA sequence: TGTGCCAGCAGCGTGTCCCCTGGGGGGTTTCCGAACACTGAAGCTTTCTTT. The V call is TRBV9, the J call TRBJ1-1, with a tentative D call TRBD1 (5 bases). Germline CDR1 and CDR2: SGDLS and YYNGEE. The CDR3 is made up of 17 amino acids. The germline V and J ends were trimmed by 2 bases and 1 base, with 18 bases remaining between them.

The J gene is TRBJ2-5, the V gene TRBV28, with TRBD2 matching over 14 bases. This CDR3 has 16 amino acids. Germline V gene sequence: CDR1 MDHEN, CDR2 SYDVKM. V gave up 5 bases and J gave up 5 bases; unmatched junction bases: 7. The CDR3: CASSQTSGRAWETQYF. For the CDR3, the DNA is TGTGCCAGCAGTCAGACTAGCGGGAGGGCCTGGGAGACCCAGTACTTC.